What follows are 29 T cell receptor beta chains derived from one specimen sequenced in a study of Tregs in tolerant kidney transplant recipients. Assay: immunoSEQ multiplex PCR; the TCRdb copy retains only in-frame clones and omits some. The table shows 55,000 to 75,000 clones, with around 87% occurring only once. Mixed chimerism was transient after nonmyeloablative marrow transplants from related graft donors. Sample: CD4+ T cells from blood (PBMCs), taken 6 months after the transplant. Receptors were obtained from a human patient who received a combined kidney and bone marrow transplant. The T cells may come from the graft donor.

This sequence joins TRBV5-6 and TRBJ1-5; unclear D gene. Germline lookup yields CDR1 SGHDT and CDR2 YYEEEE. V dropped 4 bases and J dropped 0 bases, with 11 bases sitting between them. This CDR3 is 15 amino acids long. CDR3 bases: TGTGCCAGCAGCCCGCGACTAATTAGCAATCAGCCCCAGCATTTT. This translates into CASSPRLISNQPQHF.

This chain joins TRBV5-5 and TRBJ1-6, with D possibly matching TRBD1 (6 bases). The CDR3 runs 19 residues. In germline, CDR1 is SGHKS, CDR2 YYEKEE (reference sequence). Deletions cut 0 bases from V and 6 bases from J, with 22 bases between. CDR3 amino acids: CASSLANLRGARGNSPLHF. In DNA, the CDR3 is TGTGCCAGCAGCTTGGCCAACTTGCGGGGGGCCAGAGGTAATTCACCCCTCCACTTT.

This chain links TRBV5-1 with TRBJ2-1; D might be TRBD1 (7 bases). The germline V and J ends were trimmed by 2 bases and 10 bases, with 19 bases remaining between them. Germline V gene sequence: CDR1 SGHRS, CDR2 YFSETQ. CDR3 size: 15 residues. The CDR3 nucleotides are TGCGCCAGCAGCTTTTTGACAGGGCGGGGAGAAGAGCAGTTCTTC. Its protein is CASSFLTGRGEEQFF.

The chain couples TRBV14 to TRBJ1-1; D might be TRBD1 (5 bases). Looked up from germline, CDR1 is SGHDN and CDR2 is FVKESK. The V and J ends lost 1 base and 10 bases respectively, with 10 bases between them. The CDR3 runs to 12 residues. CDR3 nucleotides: TGTGCCAGCAGCCAAGTCCGGGGGGGAGCTTTCTTT. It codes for CASSQVRGGAFF.

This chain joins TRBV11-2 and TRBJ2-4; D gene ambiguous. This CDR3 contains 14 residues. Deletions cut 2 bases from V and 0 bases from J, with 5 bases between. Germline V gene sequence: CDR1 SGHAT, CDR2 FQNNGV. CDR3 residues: CASSLYIAKNIQYF. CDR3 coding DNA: TGTGCCAGCAGCTTATATATAGCCAAAAACATTCAGTACTTC.

The CDR3 coding sequence is TGCGCCAGCAGCCAATCCACCGGCTCTGGGGCCAACGTCCTGACTTTC. It yields the protein CASSQSTGSGANVLTF. The chain carries TRBV4-1 and TRBJ2-6, with unresolved D. V gave up 2 bases and J gave up 0 bases, with 8 bases separating them. CDR3 length equals 16 residues. The germline V gene encodes CDR1 MGHRA and CDR2 YSYEKL.

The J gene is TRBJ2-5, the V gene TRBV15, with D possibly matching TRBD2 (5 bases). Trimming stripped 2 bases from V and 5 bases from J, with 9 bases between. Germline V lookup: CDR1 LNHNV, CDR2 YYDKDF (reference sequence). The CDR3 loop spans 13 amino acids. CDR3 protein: CATSRQRRETQYF. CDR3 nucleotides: TGTGCCACCAGCAGACAACGGAGGGAGACCCAGTACTTC.

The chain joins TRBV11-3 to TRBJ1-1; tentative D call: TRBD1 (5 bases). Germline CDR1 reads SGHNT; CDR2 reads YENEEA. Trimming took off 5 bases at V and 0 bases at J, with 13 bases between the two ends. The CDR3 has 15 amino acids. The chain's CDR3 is CASSAIQGMNTEAFF. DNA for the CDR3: TGTGCCAGCAGCGCGATCCAGGGAATGAACACTGAAGCTTTCTTT.

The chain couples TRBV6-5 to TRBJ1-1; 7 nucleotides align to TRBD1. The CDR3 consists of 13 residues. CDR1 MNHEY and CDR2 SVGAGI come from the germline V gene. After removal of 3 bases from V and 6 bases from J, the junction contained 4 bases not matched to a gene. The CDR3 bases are TGTGCCAGCAGTTATCACGACAGGGCTGAAGCTTTCTTT. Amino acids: CASSYHDRAEAFF.

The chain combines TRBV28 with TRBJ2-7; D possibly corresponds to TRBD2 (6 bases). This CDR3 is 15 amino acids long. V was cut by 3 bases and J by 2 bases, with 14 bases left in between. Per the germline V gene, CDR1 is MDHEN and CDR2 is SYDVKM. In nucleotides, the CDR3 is TGTGCCAGCAGTTTTGGAGGGACCGGACCCTACGAGCAGTACTTC. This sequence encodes CASSFGGTGPYEQYF.

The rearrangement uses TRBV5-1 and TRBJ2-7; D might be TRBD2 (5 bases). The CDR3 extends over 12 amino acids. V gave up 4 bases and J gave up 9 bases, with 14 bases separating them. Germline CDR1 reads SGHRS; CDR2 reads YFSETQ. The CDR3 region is CASSLGLGGQYF. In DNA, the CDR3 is TGCGCCAGCAGCCTCGGACTCGGAGGGCAGTACTTC.

The CDR3 sequence: CAWSRDRAEAFF. CDR3 nucleotide sequence: TGTGCCTGGAGCCGGGACAGGGCAGAAGCTTTCTTT. The chain has TRBV30 and TRBJ1-1, with 9 bases matching TRBD1. Unmatched junction bases numbered 4, after V lost 3 bases and J lost 8 bases. The CDR3 consists of 12 residues. CDR1 is GTSNPN, CDR2 SVGIG, per germline (reference sequence).

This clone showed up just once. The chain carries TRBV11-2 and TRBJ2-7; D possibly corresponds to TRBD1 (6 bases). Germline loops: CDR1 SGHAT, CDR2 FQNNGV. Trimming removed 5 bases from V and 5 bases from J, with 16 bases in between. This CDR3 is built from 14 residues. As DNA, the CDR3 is TGTGCCAGCAGCCGAGGGGGTGGGCTCGACGAGCAGTACTTC. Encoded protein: CASSRGGGLDEQYF.

The CDR3 loop reads CASSRRTGGSNYGYTF. In DNA, the CDR3 is TGTGCCAGCAGCCGAAGGACAGGGGGGTCTAACTATGGCTACACCTTC. The rearrangement links TRBV21-1 to TRBJ1-2; the table's D gene call, TRBD1, was not cross checked with the DNA. TRBV21-1 is noted as a pseudogene. This CDR3 comprises 16 residues.

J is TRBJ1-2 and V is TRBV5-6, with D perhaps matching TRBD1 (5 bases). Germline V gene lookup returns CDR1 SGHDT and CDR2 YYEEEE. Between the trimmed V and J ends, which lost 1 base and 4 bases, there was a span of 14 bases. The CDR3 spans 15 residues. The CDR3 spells CASSLSPGEAYGYTF. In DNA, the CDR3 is TGTGCCAGCAGCTTGAGTCCGGGGGAGGCCTATGGCTACACCTTC.

DNA of the CDR3: TGCGCCAGCAGCTTAAAGACAGGGACTGAAGCTTTCTTT. Residues: CASSLKTGTEAFF. The rearrangement joins TRBV5-1 to TRBJ1-1, with TRBD1 matching 7 bases. The trim removed 2 bases at V and 5 bases at J, leaving 3 bases unmatched. This CDR3 region has 13 residues. Germline V gives CDR1 SGHRS, CDR2 YFSETQ.

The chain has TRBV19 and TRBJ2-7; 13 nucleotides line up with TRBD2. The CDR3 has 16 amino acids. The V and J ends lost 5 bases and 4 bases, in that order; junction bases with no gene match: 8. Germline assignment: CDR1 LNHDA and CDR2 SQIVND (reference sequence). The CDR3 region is CASSPRTSGRSYEQYF. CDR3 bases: TGTGCCAGTAGTCCGAGGACTAGCGGGAGATCTTACGAGCAGTACTTC. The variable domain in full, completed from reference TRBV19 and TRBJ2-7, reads DGGITQSPKYLFRKEGQNVTLSCEQNLNHDAMYWYRQDPGQGLRLIYYSQIVNDFQKGDIAEGYSVSREKKESFPLTVTSAQKNPTAFYLCASSPRTSGRSYEQYFGPGTRLTVT.

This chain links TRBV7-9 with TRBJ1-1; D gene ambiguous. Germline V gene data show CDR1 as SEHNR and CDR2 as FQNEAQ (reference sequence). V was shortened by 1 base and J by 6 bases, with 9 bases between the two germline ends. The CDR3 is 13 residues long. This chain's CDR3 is CASSLGGTAEAFF. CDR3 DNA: TGTGCCAGCAGCTTAGGTGGTACAGCTGAAGCTTTCTTT.

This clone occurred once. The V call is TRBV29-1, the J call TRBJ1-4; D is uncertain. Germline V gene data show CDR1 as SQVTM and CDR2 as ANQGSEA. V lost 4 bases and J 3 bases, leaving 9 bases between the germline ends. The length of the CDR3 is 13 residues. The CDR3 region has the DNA TGCAGCGTTGGTCAGACTTCTAATGAAAAACTGTTTTTT. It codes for CSVGQTSNEKLFF.

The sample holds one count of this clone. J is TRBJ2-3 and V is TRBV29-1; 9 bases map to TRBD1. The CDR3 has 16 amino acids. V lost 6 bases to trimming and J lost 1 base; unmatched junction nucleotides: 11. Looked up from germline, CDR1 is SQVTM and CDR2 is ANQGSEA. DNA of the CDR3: TGCAGCGTCGCTAGGGTTAGGGACAGGGGCACAGATACGCAGTATTTT. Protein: CSVARVRDRGTDTQYF.

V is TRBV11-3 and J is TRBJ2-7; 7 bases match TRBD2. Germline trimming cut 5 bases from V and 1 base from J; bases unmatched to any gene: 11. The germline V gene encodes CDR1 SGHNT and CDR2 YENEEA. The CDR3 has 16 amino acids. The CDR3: CASSPQAGAASYEQYF. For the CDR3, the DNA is TGTGCCAGCAGCCCGCAGGCGGGAGCAGCGTCCTACGAGCAGTACTTC.

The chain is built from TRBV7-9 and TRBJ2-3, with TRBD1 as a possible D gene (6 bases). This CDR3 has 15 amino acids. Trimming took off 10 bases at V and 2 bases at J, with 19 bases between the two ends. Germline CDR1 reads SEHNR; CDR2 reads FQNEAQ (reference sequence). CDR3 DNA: TGTGCCATTACTATCCGGGACACGGCCACAGATACGCAGTATTTT. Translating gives CAITIRDTATDTQYF.

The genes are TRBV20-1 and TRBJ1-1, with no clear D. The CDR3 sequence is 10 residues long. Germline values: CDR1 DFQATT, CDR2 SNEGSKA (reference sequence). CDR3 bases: TGCAGAGACGGGGACACTGAAGCTTTCTTT. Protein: CRDGDTEAFF.

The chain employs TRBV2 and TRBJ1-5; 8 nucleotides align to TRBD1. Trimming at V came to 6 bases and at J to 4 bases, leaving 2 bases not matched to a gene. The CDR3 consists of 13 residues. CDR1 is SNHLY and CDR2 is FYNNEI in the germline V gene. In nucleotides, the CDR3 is TGTGCCAGCAGGGGGACAGGAAATCAGCCCCAGCATTTT. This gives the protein CASRGTGNQPQHF.

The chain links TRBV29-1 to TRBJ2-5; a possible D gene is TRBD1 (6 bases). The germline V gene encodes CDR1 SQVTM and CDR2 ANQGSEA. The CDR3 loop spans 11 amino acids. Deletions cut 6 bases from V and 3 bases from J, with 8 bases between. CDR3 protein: CSVRQEETQYF. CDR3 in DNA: TGCAGCGTAAGACAGGAAGAGACCCAGTACTTC.

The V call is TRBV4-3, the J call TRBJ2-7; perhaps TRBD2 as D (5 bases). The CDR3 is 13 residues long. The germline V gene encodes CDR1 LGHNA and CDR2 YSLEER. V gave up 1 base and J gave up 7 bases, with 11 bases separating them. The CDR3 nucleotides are TGCGCCAGCAGCCAAGGCTGGGCGGGTGAGCAGTACTTC. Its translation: CASSQGWAGEQYF.

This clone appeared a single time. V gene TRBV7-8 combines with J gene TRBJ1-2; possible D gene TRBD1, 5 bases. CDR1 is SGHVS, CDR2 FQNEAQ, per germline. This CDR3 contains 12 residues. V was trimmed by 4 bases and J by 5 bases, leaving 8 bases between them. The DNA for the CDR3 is TGTGCCAGCAGCTCGGGGGGGTATGGCTACACCTTC. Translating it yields CASSSGGYGYTF.

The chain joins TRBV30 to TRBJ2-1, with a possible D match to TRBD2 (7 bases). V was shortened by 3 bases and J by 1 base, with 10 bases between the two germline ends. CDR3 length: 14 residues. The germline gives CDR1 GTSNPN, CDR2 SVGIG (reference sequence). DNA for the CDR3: TGTGCCTGGAGAAGGGGGGGGTCCTACAATGAGCAGTTCTTC. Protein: CAWRRGGSYNEQFF.

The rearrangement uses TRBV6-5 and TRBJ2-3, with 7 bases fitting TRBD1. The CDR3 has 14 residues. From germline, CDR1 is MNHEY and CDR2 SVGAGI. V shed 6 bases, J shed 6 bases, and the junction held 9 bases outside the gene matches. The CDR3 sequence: CASRPNTGEDTQYF. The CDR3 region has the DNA TGTGCCAGCAGACCTAATACAGGGGAGGATACGCAGTATTTT.